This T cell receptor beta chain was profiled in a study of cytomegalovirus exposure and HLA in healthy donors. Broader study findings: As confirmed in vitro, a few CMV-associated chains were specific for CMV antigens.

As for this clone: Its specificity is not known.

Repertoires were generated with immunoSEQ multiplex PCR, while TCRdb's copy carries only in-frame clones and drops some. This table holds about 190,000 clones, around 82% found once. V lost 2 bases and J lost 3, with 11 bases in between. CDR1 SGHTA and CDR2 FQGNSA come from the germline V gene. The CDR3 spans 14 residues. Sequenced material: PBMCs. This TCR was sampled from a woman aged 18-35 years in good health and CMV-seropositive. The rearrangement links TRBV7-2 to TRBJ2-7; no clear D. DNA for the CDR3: TGTGCCAGCAGCTTACATAACGGTGGCTACGAGCAGTACTTC. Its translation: CASSLHNGGYEQYF. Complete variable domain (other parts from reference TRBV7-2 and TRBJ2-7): GAGVSQSPSNKVTEKGKDVELRCDPISGHTALYWYRQSLGQGLEFLIYFQGNSAPDKSGLPSDRFSAERTGGSVSTLTIQRTQQEDSAVYLCASSLHNGGYEQYFGPGTRLTVT.